This T cell receptor beta chain was observed in a study of blood T cell repertoires in COVID-19. Germline assignment: CDR1 LGHNA and CDR2 YNFKEQ. There are 17 residues in the CDR3. With V trimmed by 0 bases and J by 0 bases, 3 bases remained unmatched. In the original processing: Estimated nucleated cell counts came from reference gene primer amplification. The data were produced by immunoSEQ multiplex PCR, yet TCRdb's version contains in-frame clones alone and is incomplete. From that table come the V and J calls and clone size; the DNA was used to work out D and trimming. The sample contains about 240,000 clones, around 86% of which appear only once.

V usage is TRBV4-2 and J usage is TRBJ2-3; 10 bases match TRBD2. The sample consisted of peripheral blood. This TCR came from a man younger than 40 who had recovered from COVID-19. CDR3 nucleotides: TGTGCCAGCAGCCAAGATACAGCGGGGGGGAGCACAGATACGCAGTATTTT. It translates to CASSQDTAGGSTDTQYF.